Detailed here is one T cell receptor (beta chain). Its target is not known. Generated by immunoSEQ multiplex PCR, the TCRdb table keeps only in-frame clones and is missing some. The sample records 43,000 or so clones, about 80% being singletons. The record originates from a study of CD4 T cells in relation to SARS-CoV-2 and coronaviruses. The study, taken as a whole, reports: No crossreactivity against non-spike viral proteins was tested here.

This CDR3 region has 15 residues. Germline trimming cut 6 bases from V and 3 bases from J; bases unmatched to any gene: 4. CDR1 is SGHVS and CDR2 is FNYEAQ in the germline V gene. Naive and memory CD4+ T cells were separated from cryopreserved PBMCs. The V and J genes are TRBV7-6 and TRBJ2-2, with 10 bases matching TRBD2. The TCR originated in an adult with COVID-19. The sequencing sample was made of naive CD4+ T cells from PBMCs, cultured in vitro. Subset meaning: naive CD4+ T cells isolated by negative enrichment. CDR3 loop: CASSSLAGYTGELFF. The CDR3 DNA reads as TGTGCCAGCAGTTCACTAGCGGGGTACACCGGGGAGCTGTTTTTT.